Sequencing of this T cell receptor (beta chain) was carried out in a study of blood T cell repertoires in COVID-19. Study-level background: Sites across the United States, Italy and Spain contributed samples from acute and convalescent COVID-19. The cDNA or gDNA used as material had been derived from T cells, B-cell-depleted T cells, or PBMCs.

In the authors' methods: For nucleated cells, counts were estimated from reference gene primer amplification. TCRdb keeps only in-frame clones here, not all; method: immunoSEQ multiplex PCR. The V and J calls and clone size were taken over from that table, and D and trimming were inferred from the DNA. The data hold about 120,000 clones, with roughly 89% observed a single time. The V segment lost 6 bases and the J segment 4 bases; nucleotides outside the gene matches: 6. Germline V lookup: CDR1 DFQATT, CDR2 SNEGSKA (reference sequence). The CDR3 covers 15 residues. The sequenced sample consisted of peripheral blood. The chain recombines TRBV20-1 with TRBJ2-3; 14 positions agree with TRBD2. The sequence came from a human donor with acute or convalescent COVID-19. The donor label of this sample is uncertain. This chain's CDR3 is CSASGTSGSPDTQYF. The CDR3 region has the DNA TGCAGTGCGAGTGGGACTAGCGGGAGCCCAGATACGCAGTATTTT.